This entry is about one T cell receptor beta chain. The data originate from a study of identical twins. Germline CDR1 and CDR2: SGHRS and YFSETQ. This CDR3 comprises 14 residues. Trimming took 6 bases from V and 4 from J, leaving 16 bases between them. TCRdb independently ran MiXCR on the 5' RACE reads; one entry per CDR3 protein. The sample lists approximately 220,000 distinct CDR3 sequences, roughly a tenth occurring once. This receptor was identified in a woman between 18 and 29 years old in good health. J is TRBJ2-5 and V is TRBV5-1; D is perhaps TRBD1 (5 bases). What was sequenced was memory (CD45RO+) T cells sorted from blood. CDR3 sequence (DNA): TGCGCCAGCATGCCCGACCCCCAGGGAGAGACCCAGTACTTC. Residues: CASMPDPQGETQYF.